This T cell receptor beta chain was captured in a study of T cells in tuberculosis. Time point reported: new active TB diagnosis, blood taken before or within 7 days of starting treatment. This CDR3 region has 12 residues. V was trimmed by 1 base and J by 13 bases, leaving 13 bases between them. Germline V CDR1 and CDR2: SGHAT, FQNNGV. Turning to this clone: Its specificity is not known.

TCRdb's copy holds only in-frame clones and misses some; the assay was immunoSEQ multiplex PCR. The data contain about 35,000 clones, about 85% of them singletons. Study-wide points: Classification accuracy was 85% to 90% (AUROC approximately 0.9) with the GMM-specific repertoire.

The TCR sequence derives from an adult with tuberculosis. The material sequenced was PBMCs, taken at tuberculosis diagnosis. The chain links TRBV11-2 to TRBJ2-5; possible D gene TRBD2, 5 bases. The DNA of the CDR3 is TGTGCCAGCAGCTTAGGGGCGGGCGATCCGTACTTC. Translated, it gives CASSLGAGDPYF.